This entry describes one T cell receptor beta chain. What it binds is not known. This entry comes from a study of T-cell reconstitution after alpha-beta-depleted transplantation in children. General study results and limits: By one year post-transplant, T-cell counts and diversity largely arose from T cells that were newly produced.

The germline V gene encodes CDR1 PRHDT and CDR2 FYEKMQ (reference sequence). This CDR3 region has 20 residues. V gave up 3 bases and J gave up 0 bases, with 26 bases separating them. Construction of the TCRbeta library involved unique molecular identifiers. TCRdb re-analysed the PCR reads in MiXCR, keeping a single row per CDR3 protein. This repertoire shows about 870,000 distinct CDR3 sequences, less than 20% found once; its top ten account for around 5%. The input for sequencing was PBMCs, mostly from graft donor cells, taken 360 days after TCRalphabeta/CD19-depleted stem cell transplant. The clonotype originates from a male patient under 18 who had a stem cell transplant for acute lymphoblastic leukemia, so the T cells may come from the graft donor. This chain links TRBV13 with TRBJ1-1; D call uncertain. The CDR3 is CASSFPPSYRDRRLNTEAFF. In nucleotides, the CDR3 is TGTGCCAGCAGCTTTCCTCCCTCCTATCGGGATAGGCGATTGAACACTGAAGCTTTCTTT.